The TCR beta chain under discussion was sequenced for a study of shared clonotypes between healthy human individuals. In replicate PCRs of sorted subsets, 150 to 200 ng DNA, roughly 27,000 T cell genomes, was used. Sequencing was performed with immunoSEQ multiplex PCR; in TCRdb, only in-frame clones are kept and a portion is missing. The repertoire holds over 1.4 million clones, with roughly 95% as singletons. Worth noting for this clone: The identical CDR3 is also encoded by other nucleotide sequences in the sample.

Donation came from healthy HIV-negative adults that had no recent acute infections or vaccinations. From germline, CDR1 is SGHRS and CDR2 YFSETQ. CDR3 length: 13 residues. With 2 bases removed from V and 0 bases from J, the gap between germline ends came to 5 bases. Sequences were obtained from naive CD4+ T cells sorted from blood. The subset is: CD45RA+ positively selected. The clonotype originates from a man in his thirties or forties in good health. The chain is built from TRBV5-1 and TRBJ1-1; D uncertain. In DNA form, the CDR3 reads TGCGCCAGCAGCTTCGGGATGAACACTGAAGCTTTCTTT. It is translated as CASSFGMNTEAFF.